This record concerns one T cell receptor beta chain sequence. The sample comes from a study of blood T cell repertoires in COVID-19. V was trimmed by 4 bases and J by 7 bases, leaving 8 bases between them. The CDR3 has 12 amino acids. Germline loops: CDR1 MNHEY, CDR2 SVGEGT. Authors' processing steps: Reference gene primer amplification in the assay estimated nucleated cell counts. Assay: immunoSEQ multiplex PCR; the TCRdb copy retains only in-frame clones and omits some. The D gene and trimming were derived from the DNA, and the V and J assignments and clone size from that table. The data contain 200,000 to 250,000 clones, about 90% of them singletons.

Sequencing was done on a sample of peripheral blood. The sequence was collected from a man between 18 and 29 years old with active or convalescent COVID-19. The rearrangement uses TRBV6-2 or TRBV6-3 and TRBJ1-5; the D is unclear. CDR3 nucleotide sequence: TGTGCCAGCAGTTCCCGCGAGCAGCCCCAGCATTTT. Translation gives CASSSREQPQHF.